This T cell receptor (beta chain) was identified during a study of human T cells and chemical hapten exposure. About the study: Researchers reported sensitizing a roughly 2 cm by roughly 2 cm upper inner arm skin site with 2% DPC. 0.01% DPC was applied to the upper back in patch tests, which were read at 6 days.

The table lists this clonotype with a few counts. Individual cDNA molecules had unique molecular identifiers attached to them by the library. In the original workflow: Sample-level TCR yields exhibited a median of approximately 89,000, with a range of about 23,224 to 690,600. TCRdb ran MiXCR on the RACE reads and lists one entry per CDR3 protein. The V and J calls come from TCRdb's annotation, not from the publication. This table has about 98,000 distinct CDR3 sequences, 10% to 11% appearing once. Germline V gene data show CDR1 as SNHLY and CDR2 as FYNNEI. The CDR3 runs to 14 residues. Trimming removed 3 bases from V and 4 bases from J, with 9 bases in between. As to time point: pre-sensitization, week 0. The treatment was: therapeutic diphenylcyclopropenone sensitization with weekly scalp DPC.

The input for sequencing was whole blood, taken in connection with sensitization to the hapten diphenylcyclopropenone (DPC). The receptor comes from a woman aged 55-69 years with alopecia areata. Some clones in this sample may be carry-over from other donors' samples. V and J are TRBV2 and TRBJ2-2; D is perhaps TRBD1 (6 bases). CDR3 nucleotide sequence: TGTGCCAGCAGTGAGACAGGAGTCACCGGGGAGCTGTTTTTT. It translates to CASSETGVTGELFF. The complete variable domain, with remaining parts taken from reference TRBV2 and TRBJ2-2, reads EPEVTQTPSHQVTQMGQEVILRCVPISNHLYFYWYRQILGQKVEFLVSFYNNEISEKSEIFDDQFSVERPDGSNFTLKIRSTKLEDSAMYFCASSETGVTGELFFGEGSRLTVL.